The present entry profiles one TCR beta chain with its context. Its antigen remains unknown. V was pared by 5 bases and J by 6 bases, with 17 bases between. Germline assignment: CDR1 ENHRY and CDR2 SYGVKD. CDR3 size: 14 residues. The TCR beta CDR3 regions underwent amplification using RNA transcripts as the source. The HTBI primer set served for first-round RT-PCR of the TCR CDR3. TCRdb reanalysed the multiplex PCR reads using MiXCR and keeps one entry per CDR3 protein. The table lists 490,000 or so distinct CDR3 sequences, about 20% of them singletons, with roughly 49% in the top ten. For ophthalmopathy patients, the Clinical Activity Score was at least 3 and the NOSPECS grade at least 4; duration was under 3 months. Researchers barred patients who had uncontrolled infection, other autoimmune disease, pregnancy or lactation. The data were obtained in a study of T cells in Graves' hyperthyroidism and ophthalmopathy. Study in general: It was at initial diagnosis, before any treatment, that peripheral blood was collected.

Study results and caveats: Ophthalmopathy prediction by the model preceded onset by a median roughly 6 months.

The genes are TRBV10-3 and TRBJ2-7, with D perhaps matching TRBD2 (5 bases). This clonotype was obtained from a woman in her sixties or seventies with Graves' ophthalmopathy. Sequencing was done on a sample of blood. CDR3 in DNA: TGTGCCATCAGTCAAACGACTATTCTAGTCGAGCAGTACTTC. Encoded protein: CAISQTTILVEQYF.